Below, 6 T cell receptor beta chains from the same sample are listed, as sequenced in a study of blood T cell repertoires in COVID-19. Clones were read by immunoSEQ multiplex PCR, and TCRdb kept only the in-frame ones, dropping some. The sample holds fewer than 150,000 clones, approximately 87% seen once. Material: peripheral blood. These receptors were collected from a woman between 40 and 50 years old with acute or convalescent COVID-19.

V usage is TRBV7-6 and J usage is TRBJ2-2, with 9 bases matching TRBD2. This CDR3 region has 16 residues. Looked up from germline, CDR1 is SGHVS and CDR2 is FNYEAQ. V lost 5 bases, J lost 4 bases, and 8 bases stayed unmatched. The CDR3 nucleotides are TGTGCCAGCAGCCTGTCGACTAGCGGCCTCACCGGGGAGCTGTTTTTT. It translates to CASSLSTSGLTGELFF.

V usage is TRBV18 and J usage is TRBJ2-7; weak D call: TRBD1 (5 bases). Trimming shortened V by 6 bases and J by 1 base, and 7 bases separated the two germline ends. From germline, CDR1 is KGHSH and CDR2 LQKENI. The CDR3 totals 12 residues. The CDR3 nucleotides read TGTGCCAGCTCGTCAGGGTCCTACGAGCAGTACTTC. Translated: CASSSGSYEQYF.

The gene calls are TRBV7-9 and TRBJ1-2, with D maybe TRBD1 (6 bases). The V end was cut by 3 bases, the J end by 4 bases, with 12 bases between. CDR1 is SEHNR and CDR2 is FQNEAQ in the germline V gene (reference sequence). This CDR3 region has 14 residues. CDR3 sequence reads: CASSFAGAGYGYTF. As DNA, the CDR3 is TGTGCCAGCAGCTTCGCAGGGGCTGGCTATGGCTACACCTTC.

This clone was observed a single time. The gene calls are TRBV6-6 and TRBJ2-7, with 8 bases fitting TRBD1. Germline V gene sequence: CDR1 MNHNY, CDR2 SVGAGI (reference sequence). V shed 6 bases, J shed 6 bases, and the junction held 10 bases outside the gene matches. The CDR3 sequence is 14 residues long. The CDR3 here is CASSPQGQGSEQYF. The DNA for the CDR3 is TGTGCCAGCAGCCCCCAAGGACAGGGTTCCGAGCAGTACTTC.

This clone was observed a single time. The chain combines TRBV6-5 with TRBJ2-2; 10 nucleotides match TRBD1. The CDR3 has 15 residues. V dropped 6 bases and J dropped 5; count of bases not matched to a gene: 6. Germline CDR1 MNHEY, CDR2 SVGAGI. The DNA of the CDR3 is TGTGCCAGCAGCATAGACAGGGGGCAGACCGGGGAGCTGTTTTTT. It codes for CASSIDRGQTGELFF.

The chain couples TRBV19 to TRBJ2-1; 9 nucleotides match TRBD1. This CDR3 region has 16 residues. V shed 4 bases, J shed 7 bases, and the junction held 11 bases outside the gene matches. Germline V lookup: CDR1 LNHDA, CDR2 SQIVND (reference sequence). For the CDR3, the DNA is TGTGCCAGTAGTAACCCGGGACAGGGCTTTGGGAATGAGCAGTTCTTC. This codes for CASSNPGQGFGNEQFF.